This T cell receptor (beta chain) was observed in a study of cytomegalovirus exposure and HLA in healthy donors. Primers: 60 Vbeta forward and 13 Jbeta reverse. This table comes from immunoSEQ multiplex PCR, and its TCRdb copy is limited to in-frame clones, with some not included. This repertoire shows about 130,000 clones, approximately 80% found once; its top ten account for less than 3.5%. Trimming took 2 bases from V and 4 from J; bases not matched to a gene: 6. Germline V gives CDR1 SGDLS, CDR2 YYNGEE. The CDR3 is 15 residues long. The sequence derives from a man aged 50 to 59 in good health and CMV-seronegative. The chain joins TRBV9 to TRBJ1-2; 9 bases fit TRBD1. The sequenced material came from PBMCs. CDR3 residues: CASSVRDRVLYGYTF. The CDR3 DNA follows: TGTGCCAGCAGCGTCCGGGACAGGGTACTCTATGGCTACACCTTC.